Listed below are T cell receptor beta chains from one sample, sequenced in a study of T cell responses to AZD1222 COVID-19 vaccine. Method: immunoSEQ multiplex PCR; TCRdb's copy keeps in-frame clones and lacks some. The table lists 100,000 or so clones, 84% of them singletons. Sequences were derived from peripheral blood, sampled on day 0 of AZD1222 vaccination. The receptors were sampled from an adult in good health. The CDR3 runs from the conserved cysteine through the conserved F or W. A D gene is named only where the DNA matches it firmly. A row's size may be missing; if present it is once, few, many or a size class.

J	size	D	V	DNA	CDR3
TRBJ1-2	NA	NA	TRBV12-3/TRBV12-4	TGTGCCAGCGAGGGAGGACTGTACTATGGCTACACCTTC	CASEGGLYYGYTF
TRBJ2-2	NA	NA	TRBV7-3	TGTGCCAGCAGCGCTCTAAGCGGGGAGCTGTTTTTT	CASSALSGELFF
TRBJ1-1	NA	NA	TRBV5-1	TGCGCCAGCAGCTCCCTCCCGGGGGCGGCCACTGAAGCTTTCTTT	CASSSLPGAATEAFF
TRBJ1-2	few	TRBD1	TRBV18	TGTGCCAGCTCGTCCGGGACAGGGGGTGTCTATGGCTACACCTTC	CASSSGTGGVYGYTF
TRBJ1-1	NA	NA	TRBV2	TGTGCCAGCAGTGAAGCGCTGAACACTGAAGCTTTCTTT	CASSEALNTEAFF
TRBJ1-2	NA	TRBD1	TRBV29-1	TGCAGCGTTGGGGGGACAGATGGCTACACCTTC	CSVGGTDGYTF
TRBJ1-2	NA	NA	TRBV28	TGTGCCATTACCCCCGCAATCACTCACTATGGCTACACCTTC	CAITPAITHYGYTF
TRBJ2-3	NA	NA	TRBV6-5	TGTGCCAGCACCTTACTGGCTAGCGGCACAGATACGCAGTATTTT	CASTLLASGTDTQYF
TRBJ1-1	NA	NA	TRBV7-2	TGTGCCAGCAGCTCGGAGGCGCGGGGCGAGTCTTTCTTT	CASSSEARGESFF
TRBJ1-1	NA	NA	TRBV14	TGTGCCAGCAGCCCGGGGGGGACTGAAGCTTTCTTT	CASSPGGTEAFF
TRBJ1-4	NA	NA	TRBV7-9	TGTGCCAGCAGCTTACTAGAGGGACTGTTTTTT	CASSLLEGLFF
TRBJ2-2	NA	TRBD1	TRBV7-3	TGTGCCAGCAGATCCGGACAGGGGACAACCGGGGAGCTGTTTTTT	CASRSGQGTTGELFF
TRBJ2-5	few	TRBD1	TRBV24-1	TGTGCCACCAGTGATTCAGGACAGGGGGGTCGGGAGACCCAGTACTTC	CATSDSGQGGRETQYF
TRBJ2-2	NA	NA	TRBV7-8	TGTGCCAGCAGATTCAGGGGCCCCGGGGAGCTGTTTTTT	CASRFRGPGELFF
TRBJ2-1	NA	TRBD2	TRBV28	TGTGCCAGCAGGCCCGGGACTAGCAACTACAATGAGCAGTTCTTC	CASRPGTSNYNEQFF
TRBJ2-7	NA	NA	TRBV3-1/TRBV3-2	TGTGCCAGCAGCCAAGGGGGCGGACGTCCTAGTCGGGAGCAGTACTTC	CASSQGGGRPSREQYF
TRBJ2-5	once	NA	TRBV7-9	TGTGCCAGCAGCCCCACTCCGAGGCAAGAGACCCAGTACTTC	CASSPTPRQETQYF
TRBJ2-2	NA	NA	TRBV5-1	TGCGCCAGCAGCACGGGGGACTTCTCCACCGGGGAGCTGTTTTTT	CASSTGDFSTGELFF
TRBJ2-3	NA	TRBD1	TRBV4-3	TGCGCCAGCAGCCAACTCAGGGGGCTTCGTGATACGCAGTATTTT	CASSQLRGLRDTQYF
TRBJ2-5	NA	NA	TRBV15	TGTGCCACCAGCAGAGATAACACTGCCAAAGAGACCCAGTACTTC	CATSRDNTAKETQYF
TRBJ1-5	NA	NA	TRBV7-8	TGTGCCAGCAGCTTGCGGGGTTTTAGCAATCAGCCCCAGCATTTT	CASSLRGFSNQPQHF
TRBJ1-6	NA	TRBD1	TRBV10-3	TGTGCCATCAGTGAGGGACAGGGAAGTGGATCACCCCTCCACTTT	CAISEGQGSGSPLHF
TRBJ2-7	NA	TRBD2	TRBV14	TGTGCCAGCAGCCGACTAGCGGGCAAAATCTACGAGCAGTACTTC	CASSRLAGKIYEQYF
TRBJ2-6	NA	NA	TRBV5-4	TGTGCCAGCAGCTTTGGAGGCAGGGGAAAATGGGCTTCTGGGGCCAACGTCCTGACTTTC	CASSFGGRGKWASGANVLTF
TRBJ1-2	NA	TRBD1	TRBV3-1/TRBV3-2	TGTGCCAGCGGTCCAAAGACGGGACAGGGTGTTGTAGGCTACACCTTC	CASGPKTGQGVVGYTF
TRBJ2-7	NA	TRBD1	TRBV6-6	TGTGCCAGCAGTTATGAACTCAGGGGGCGCCCCGAGCAGTACTTC	CASSYELRGRPEQYF
TRBJ1-4	NA	NA	TRBV28	TGTGCCAGCACAACGGGACCCGAAAAACTGTTTTTT	CASTTGPEKLFF
TRBJ1-1	NA	TRBD1	TRBV11-3	TGTGCCAGCAGCCTCGGGACAGGGGGCCCCTTGAACACTGAAGCTTTCTTT	CASSLGTGGPLNTEAFF
TRBJ2-1	NA	NA	TRBV7-8	TGTGCCAGCAGCTTAAATGCGTTAACCTACAATGAGCAGTTCTTC	CASSLNALTYNEQFF
TRBJ1-2	NA	NA	TRBV7-9	TGTGCCAGCAGAAGATCAGGTCCGGACTATGGCTACACCTTC	CASRRSGPDYGYTF
TRBJ1-1	NA	TRBD1	TRBV10-1	TGCGCCAGCAGTGAGTCGAGACTGCCCGGACAGGGCCGCACTGAAGCTTTCTTT	CASSESRLPGQGRTEAFF
TRBJ2-5	NA	NA	TRBV30	TGTGCCTGGACATCGTCTGTATTAGAGACCCAGTACTTC	CAWTSSVLETQYF
TRBJ1-1	NA	NA	TRBV27	TGTGCCAGCAGTTTACAAAGACGATTCACTGAAGCTTTCTTT	CASSLQRRFTEAFF
TRBJ1-5	NA	NA	TRBV7-8	TGTGCCAGCAGCTTAGACGTGGGGAGCTTAAATCAGCCCCAGCATTTT	CASSLDVGSLNQPQHF
TRBJ1-6	NA	NA	TRBV11-2	TGTGCCAGCAGCTTTGATCCAAATAATTCACCCCTCCACTTT	CASSFDPNNSPLHF
TRBJ1-5	NA	NA	TRBV7-2	TGTGCCAGCAGCTTAGAAATCGGCCGATTTGATCAGCCCCAGCATTTT	CASSLEIGRFDQPQHF
TRBJ1-1	once	NA	TRBV6-5	TGTGCCAGCAGTTACTCGCGGGTCACTGAAGCTTTCTTT	CASSYSRVTEAFF
TRBJ1-1	NA	TRBD1	TRBV27	TGTGCCAGCAGTTTAGAGGGGGCGGTAACTGAAGCTTTCTTT	CASSLEGAVTEAFF
TRBJ1-2	NA	TRBD1	TRBV19	TGTGCCAGTAGTGAGCGACAGGGATATGGCTACACCTTC	CASSERQGYGYTF
TRBJ2-1	once	NA	TRBV7-9	TGTGCCAGCAGCTTTGGACCCGCCCCGCCGGATGAGCAGTTCTTC	CASSFGPAPPDEQFF
TRBJ1-2	NA	NA	TRBV28	TGTGCCAGCAGTTCCTCCAATGAGAAGTATGGCTACACCTTC	CASSSSNEKYGYTF
TRBJ2-3	NA	NA	TRBV14	TGTGCCAGCAGCGAAGGACAGCCGAGCACAGATACGCAGTATTTT	CASSEGQPSTDTQYF
TRBJ1-2	NA	NA	TRBV25-1	TGTGCCAGCAGTGAATTAGGGGCAGGCTATGGCTACACCTTC	CASSELGAGYGYTF
TRBJ2-4	NA	NA	TRBV6-1	TGTGCCAGCAGTGAGGGGGCCGTAGCCAAAAACATTCAGTACTTC	CASSEGAVAKNIQYF
TRBJ2-7	few	TRBD2	TRBV7-3	TGTGCCAGCAGCTTAACCACGGCGGGAGGGCCTCGTAAGCAGTACTTC	CASSLTTAGGPRKQYF